What follows is one TCR beta chain and its context. Its antigen is not known. This sample is part of a study of T cells expressing NK-cell markers. In the study overall: The TCR beta repertoires originated in sorted CD3+CD56+NKG2C+, CD3+CD56+NKG2C- and CD3+CD56-NKG2C+ T cells. Study results and limitations: Leadership of the CD3+CD56-NKG2C+ fraction also belonged to these clonotypes in a handful of donors. The dominant NKG2C+ clonotypes represented about 1.0-7.0% of CD8+ T cells in five or six donors. HCMV specificity was not established for the expanded NKG2C+ T cell clones.

Germline CDR1 reads MNHEY; CDR2 reads SVGAGI. The CDR3 has 19 amino acids. No DNA is given; TCRdb re-called the 5' RACE reads and lists each CDR3 protein once. This sample's clone table lists 130,000 to 150,000 distinct CDR3 sequences. The TCR sequence derives from a young man in good health. This sequence joins TRBV6-5 and TRBJ1-2; TCRdb picks TRBD1, but there is no DNA to check that call. Sequenced material: blood T cells: a sorted CD56 or NKG2C T cell subset, CD4+ or CD8+ T cells, or bulk PBMC T cells (not recorded which). This CDR3 reads CASSSPGQGYPFNVYGYTF.